This entry lists 29 T cell receptor beta chains sequenced from one sample in a study of blood T cells in healthy people across ages. A second PCR, run for about 6 to 11 cycles, used a sample-barcoded 5' primer plus a J-beta primer mix. TCRdb independently ran MiXCR on the 5' RACE reads; one entry per CDR3 protein. This sample has 1.4 million or so distinct CDR3 sequences, with approximately 42% found just once. The sequenced material came from blood. Receptor source: a woman between 18 and 29 years old in good health.

This chain links TRBV27 with TRBJ1-1; D perhaps matches TRBD1 (6 bases). With 11 bases removed from V and 4 bases from J, the gap between germline ends came to 17 bases. The CDR3 totals 13 residues. From germline, CDR1 is MNHEY and CDR2 SMNVEV (reference sequence). CDR3 amino acids: CAARRLGGTEAFF. CDR3 in DNA: TGTGCCGCAAGACGACTAGGGGGCACTGAAGCTTTCTTT.

This chain connects TRBV18 to TRBJ2-7, with 8 bases that match TRBD1. Germline lookup yields CDR1 KGHSH and CDR2 LQKENI. The CDR3 consists of 14 residues. J was trimmed by 7 bases and V by 3 bases; bases with no gene match: 8. CDR3: CASSPTTGGREQYF. The CDR3 DNA sequence: TGTGCCAGCTCACCTACCACAGGGGGAAGGGAGCAGTACTTC.

This clonotype was counted between two and nine times. The gene calls are TRBV7-2 and TRBJ2-4; 11 nucleotides align to TRBD1. CDR1 SGHTA and CDR2 FQGNSA come from the germline V gene. The V and J ends lost 5 bases and 5 bases, in that order; junction bases with no gene match: 2. The CDR3 is 14 amino acids. The CDR3 loop reads CASSQGQGENIQYF. CDR3 coding DNA: TGTGCCAGCAGCCAGGGACAGGGGGAAAACATTCAGTACTTC.

The chain links TRBV2 to TRBJ2-1, with TRBD2 matching over 10 bases. The CDR3 length is 19 residues. The germline gives CDR1 SNHLY, CDR2 FYNNEI. V lost 0 bases to trimming and J lost 1 base; unmatched junction nucleotides: 9. The CDR3 nucleotides are TGTGCCAGCAGTGAAGCGGCAAGCGGGAGGGCCTTATCCTACAATGAGCAGTTCTTC. Its translation: CASSEAASGRALSYNEQFF.

This chain connects TRBV2 to TRBJ1-1; D might be TRBD1 (6 bases). V was trimmed by 7 bases and J by 4 bases, leaving 13 bases between them. This CDR3 is 13 amino acids long. Germline V CDR1 and CDR2: SNHLY, FYNNEI. The CDR3 spells CASNRALSTEAFF. The CDR3 nucleotides read TGTGCCAGCAACAGGGCCCTTAGCACTGAAGCTTTCTTT.

This clonotype turned up a few times. The chain carries TRBV6-5 and TRBJ1-5; D is uncertain. The CDR3 consists of 16 residues. V lost 0 bases to trimming and J lost 0 bases, with 9 bases between them. The germline V gene encodes CDR1 MNHEY and CDR2 SVGAGI. CDR3 loop: CASSYSSPYSNQPQHF. CDR3 sequence (DNA): TGTGCCAGCAGTTACTCGTCACCCTATAGCAATCAGCCCCAGCATTTT.

J is TRBJ2-3 and V is TRBV2, with 13 bases matching TRBD2. Germline V gene sequence: CDR1 SNHLY, CDR2 FYNNEI. This CDR3 comprises 16 residues. The V gene end was trimmed by 6 bases and the J gene end by 2 bases; junction bases not matched to a gene: 5. CDR3 in amino acids: CASSNGTSGITDTQYF. The CDR3 DNA follows: TGTGCCAGCAGCAACGGGACTAGCGGGATCACAGATACGCAGTATTTT.

The chain joins TRBV4-3 to TRBJ1-6; perhaps TRBD1 as D (6 bases). V lost 0 bases and J 8 bases, leaving 11 bases between the germline ends. From germline, CDR1 is LGHNA and CDR2 YSLEER. CDR3 size: 15 residues. The CDR3 DNA sequence: TGCGCCAGCAGCCAAGATCGGGGGGCTCATTCACCCCTCCACTTT. It encodes CASSQDRGAHSPLHF.

The rearrangement links TRBV14 to TRBJ2-7, with a weak D call TRBD2 (5 bases). CDR1 is SGHDN and CDR2 is FVKESK in the germline V gene. This CDR3 is built from 12 residues. Trimming stripped 3 bases from V and 10 bases from J, with 13 bases between. The CDR3 sequence is CASSQNAEDQYF. The DNA of the CDR3 is TGTGCCAGCAGCCAGAACGCGGAGGACCAGTACTTC.

The chain links TRBV9 to TRBJ2-7; 7 bases map to TRBD2. The J segment lost 0 bases and the V segment lost 3 bases, leaving 3 bases of the junction unmatched. The germline CDR1 and CDR2 sequences are SGDLS and YYNGEE. The CDR3 runs 14 residues. CDR3 sequence reads: CASSGAGVSYEQYF. In nucleotides, the CDR3 is TGTGCCAGCAGCGGCGCGGGAGTCTCCTACGAGCAGTACTTC.

In the case of this clonotype: At one end, the junction sequence differs from germline, possibly due to a read error. The chain is built from TRBV25-1 and TRBJ1-6, with 9 positions matching TRBD1. The V gene's germline CDR1 is MGHDK and CDR2 SYGVNS. The CDR3 has 16 residues. This CDR3 reads CVSSELAGTGNSPLHF. The DNA of the CDR3 is TGTGTCAGCAGTGAGTTAGCGGGGACAGGGAATTCACCCCTCCACTTT.

The gene calls are TRBV14 and TRBJ2-1; no definite D call. There are 15 residues in the CDR3. V was clipped by 2 bases and J by 9 bases, with 17 bases between them. The germline V gene has CDR1 SGHDN and CDR2 FVKESK. The CDR3 spells CASSQIQRNSGEQFF. The CDR3 region has the DNA TGTGCCAGCAGCCAAATCCAGCGCAATTCCGGTGAGCAGTTCTTC.

The rearrangement uses TRBV9 and TRBJ1-5, with D maybe TRBD1 (6 bases). Deletions cut 5 bases from V and 3 bases from J, with 12 bases between. Germline CDR1 and CDR2: SGDLS and YYNGEE. The CDR3 runs 14 residues. The chain's CDR3 is CASSEQGTNQPQHF. CDR3 coding DNA: TGTGCCAGCAGTGAACAGGGTACCAATCAGCCCCAGCATTTT.

This rearrangement joins TRBV12-3 or TRBV12-4 to TRBJ2-3; D tentatively fits TRBD1 or TRBD2 (7 bases each). V was trimmed by 3 bases and J by 5 bases, leaving 18 bases between them. This CDR3 contains 16 residues. The CDR3 DNA reads TGTGCCAGCAGTTTCTTCTCAGGGGGGGGAGGAGATACGCAGTATTTT. This sequence encodes CASSFFSGGGGDTQYF.

The V gene is TRBV4-1, the J gene TRBJ2-1, with 8 bases that match TRBD2. The germline gives CDR1 MGHRA, CDR2 YSYEKL. The CDR3 has 14 residues. V lost 0 bases and J lost 12; bases outside the gene matches: 7. CDR3 in DNA: TGCGCCAGCAGCCAAGAGGTGGCGGGGGGCTCGCAGTTCTTC. Its protein is CASSQEVAGGSQFF.

This clonotype was observed a few times. The chain recombines TRBV6-5 with TRBJ2-1; 10 bases match TRBD1. The CDR3 contains 14 residues. V trimming: 2 bases; J trimming: 9 bases; junction bases outside the gene matches: 4. In germline, CDR1 is MNHEY, CDR2 SVGAGI. The CDR3 loop is CASSYPGTGVEQFF. Written as DNA, the CDR3 is TGTGCCAGCAGTTACCCGGGGACAGGGGTTGAGCAGTTCTTC.

The chain combines TRBV20-1 with TRBJ1-1; D is uncertain. The V and J ends lost 0 bases and 4 bases respectively, with 15 bases between them. The CDR3 loop spans 15 amino acids. Per the germline V gene, CDR1 is DFQATT and CDR2 is SNEGSKA (reference sequence). The chain's CDR3 is CSARDSAVLATEAFF. CDR3 sequence (DNA): TGCAGTGCTAGAGATTCCGCAGTATTGGCCACTGAAGCTTTCTTT.

This clonotype was seen repeatedly, ten times or more. The chain is built from TRBV5-1 and TRBJ2-1; no definite D call. Trimming removed 0 bases at V and 4 bases at J, with 14 bases between. The CDR3 has 16 residues. Germline CDR1 is SGHRS and CDR2 is YFSETQ. For the CDR3, the DNA is TGCGCCAGCAGCTTGGGTCGGCCAGGTTATTACAATGAGCAGTTCTTC. Residues: CASSLGRPGYYNEQFF.

This clonotype has just one count. J is TRBJ1-2 and V is TRBV20-1, with D possibly matching TRBD1 (5 bases). Trimming took off 0 bases at V and 4 bases at J, with 15 bases between the two ends. This CDR3 comprises 15 residues. The germline V gene encodes CDR1 DFQATT and CDR2 SNEGSKA (reference sequence). The CDR3 DNA sequence: TGCAGTGCTAGAGATCTGGCAGGGAGGCCCTATGGCTACACCTTC. It is translated as CSARDLAGRPYGYTF.

The V gene is TRBV4-3, the J gene TRBJ1-1; 10 bases are shared with TRBD1. Trimming removed 2 bases from V and 4 bases from J; junction bases left unmatched: 4. CDR3 length: 15 amino acids. Germline CDR1 is LGHNA and CDR2 is YSLEER. The CDR3 spells CASSQRQGASTEAFF. Here the CDR3 DNA reads TGCGCCAGCAGCCAAAGACAGGGGGCGAGCACTGAAGCTTTCTTT.

This sequence joins TRBV20-1 and TRBJ1-2; 10 bases map to TRBD1. V shed 1 base and J 6 bases; nucleotides not matched to a gene: 8. The CDR3 runs to 15 residues. The germline CDR1 and CDR2 sequences are DFQATT and SNEGSKA (reference sequence). CDR3 loop: CSARVRDRGRDGYTF. The CDR3 DNA is TGCAGTGCTAGAGTCCGAGACAGGGGGCGGGATGGCTACACCTTC.

V and J are TRBV6-2 or TRBV6-3 and TRBJ2-3; D tentatively fits TRBD1 or TRBD2 (6 bases each). V lost 0 bases, J lost 4 bases, and 14 bases lay in between. This CDR3 is 16 amino acids long. Per the germline V gene, CDR1 is MNHEY and CDR2 is SVGEGT. The CDR3 loop is CASSYSLGGVADTQYF. The CDR3 nucleotides read TGTGCCAGCAGTTACTCGCTCGGGGGCGTAGCAGATACGCAGTATTTT.

V gene TRBV9 combines with J gene TRBJ2-3; TRBD2 aligns across 12 bases. Trimming cost V 4 bases and J 6 bases; bases outside gene matches: 12. CDR1 SGDLS and CDR2 YYNGEE come from the germline V gene. The CDR3 totals 17 residues. For the CDR3, the DNA is TGTGCCAGCAGCTCAGGGGAACTAGCGGGAGGAGGGGATACGCAGTATTTT. It encodes CASSSGELAGGGDTQYF.

The sample holds a few counts of this clonotype. The chain has TRBV20-1 and TRBJ2-3, with 11 bases identical to TRBD2. J gave up 4 bases and V 1 base, and 7 bases lay outside the gene matches. The CDR3 length is 16 residues. Germline V gene sequence: CDR1 DFQATT, CDR2 SNEGSKA (reference sequence). The CDR3 reads CSARVYSGGAADTQYF. In nucleotides, the CDR3 is TGCAGTGCTAGAGTGTATAGCGGGGGGGCAGCAGATACGCAGTATTTT.

This chain links TRBV18 with TRBJ1-4; the D is unclear. V was cut by 5 bases and J by 4 bases, with 14 bases left in between. Looked up from germline, CDR1 is KGHSH and CDR2 is LQKENI. The CDR3 extends over 15 amino acids. The CDR3 DNA reads as TGTGCCAGCTCAGAGACGGGAGAATATAATGAAAAACTGTTTTTT. This sequence encodes CASSETGEYNEKLFF.

This chain joins TRBV9 and TRBJ2-1, with 10 bases identical to TRBD2. V dropped 0 bases and J dropped 0; count of bases not matched to a gene: 6. The CDR3 extends over 18 amino acids. Germline V lookup: CDR1 SGDLS, CDR2 YYNGEE. CDR3 amino acids: CASSVASGGPSSYNEQFF. The CDR3 DNA reads TGTGCCAGCAGCGTAGCTAGCGGGGGCCCGAGCTCCTACAATGAGCAGTTCTTC.

As for this clonotype: Mismatch with germline at one junction end may stem from a read error. The J gene is TRBJ2-1, the V gene TRBV4-3; 7 nucleotides agree with TRBD2. Germline CDR1 and CDR2: LGHNA and YSLEER. The CDR3 covers 17 residues. The CDR3 reads CTSSQDRPSGYYNEQFF. In nucleotides, the CDR3 is TGCACCAGCAGCCAAGATCGGCCTAGCGGATACTACAATGAGCAGTTCTTC.

The chain couples TRBV20-1 to TRBJ2-7, with D possibly being TRBD2 (6 bases). V was cut by 2 bases and J by 3 bases, with 11 bases left in between. Germline CDR1 reads DFQATT; CDR2 reads SNEGSKA (reference sequence). The CDR3 extends over 13 amino acids. Here the CDR3 DNA reads TGCAGTGCTAGATACTCCGGGAGCTACGAGCAGTACTTC. It encodes CSARYSGSYEQYF.

The rearrangement joins TRBV29-1 to TRBJ2-2; D not resolved. The CDR3 sequence is 13 residues long. Germline CDR1 is SQVTM and CDR2 is ANQGSEA. V was shortened by 8 bases and J by 4 bases, with 14 bases between the two germline ends. The CDR3 DNA reads TGCAGCCCCGACGTTTTTCCCACCGGGGAGCTGTTTTTT. It yields the protein CSPDVFPTGELFF.